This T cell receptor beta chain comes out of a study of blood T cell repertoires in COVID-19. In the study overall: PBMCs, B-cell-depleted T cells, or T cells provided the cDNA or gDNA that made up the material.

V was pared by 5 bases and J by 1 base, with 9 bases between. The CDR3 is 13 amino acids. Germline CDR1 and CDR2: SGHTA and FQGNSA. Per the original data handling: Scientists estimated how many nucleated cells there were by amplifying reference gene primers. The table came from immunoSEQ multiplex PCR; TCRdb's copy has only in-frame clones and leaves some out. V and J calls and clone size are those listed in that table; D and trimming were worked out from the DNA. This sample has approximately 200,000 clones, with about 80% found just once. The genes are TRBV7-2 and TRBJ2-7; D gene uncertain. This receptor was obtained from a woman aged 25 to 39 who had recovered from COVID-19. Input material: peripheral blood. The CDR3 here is CASSEYRSYEQYF. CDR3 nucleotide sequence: TGTGCCAGCAGCGAGTATCGATCCTACGAGCAGTACTTC.